The 3 T cell receptor beta chains in this list originate from one sample, sequenced in a study of identical twins. In TCRdb, the 5' RACE reads were re-called with MiXCR into one record per CDR3 protein. This sample carries 1.5 million or so distinct CDR3 sequences, roughly a third of them seen once, and the ten largest clones take around 0.25%. Sequenced: cord blood. These receptors all stem from a newborn girl in good health.

This clonotype was counted many times. The rearrangement links TRBV13 to TRBJ2-1; 8 nucleotides match TRBD2. This CDR3 is built from 16 residues. Trimming at V came to 5 bases and at J to 2 bases, leaving 8 bases not matched to a gene. From germline, CDR1 is PRHDT and CDR2 FYEKMQ (reference sequence). The CDR3 here is CASSPIRTSPYNEQFF. The CDR3 DNA is TGTGCCAGCAGCCCTATACGGACTAGCCCCTACAATGAGCAGTTCTTC.

The chain combines TRBV19 with TRBJ2-1; D is uncertain. The J call could be wrong; TRBJ2-7 is a better fit for the DNA end. The CDR3 runs 17 residues. Germline values: CDR1 LNHDA, CDR2 SQIVND (reference sequence). The CDR3 bases are TGTGCCAGTAGTATAGATCTCACCCTAAGGTCCTACAATGAGCAGTACTTC. Translated: CASSIDLTLRSYNEQYF.

This sequence joins TRBV19 and TRBJ1-2; D remains unclear. There are 13 residues in the CDR3. Per the germline V gene, CDR1 is LNHDA and CDR2 is SQIVND (reference sequence). Trimming removed 6 bases at V and 2 bases at J, with 10 bases between. This CDR3 is CASSWGGNYGYTF. The CDR3 nucleotides are TGTGCCAGTAGCTGGGGAGGGAACTATGGCTACACCTTC.